This section outlines one T cell receptor beta chain sequence together with its context. Antigen specificity is unknown. Sequenced by immunoSEQ multiplex PCR; TCRdb stores in-frame clones only, minus some. The sample includes approximately 50,000 clones, around 83% of them seen just once. The V and J ends lost 2 bases and 4 bases, in that order; junction bases with no gene match: 6. This CDR3 is 15 amino acids long. CDR1 is SGHTA, CDR2 FQGTGA, per germline. These data come from a study of lymphopenia after photon versus proton radiotherapy. General study findings and limits: Only patients who died were analyzed for survival; proton advantage is unproven.

This chain uses TRBV7-3 with TRBJ2-3; 7 positions match TRBD2. The sequences come from peripheral blood, collected from a patient treated with photon-based radiotherapy. The source is a man aged 45-65 years with gastric cancer. The CDR3 here is CASSLGRERADTQYF. In nucleotides, the CDR3 is TGTGCCAGCAGCTTAGGGCGGGAGAGGGCAGATACGCAGTATTTT.